This TCR beta chain is from a study of cytomegalovirus exposure and HLA in healthy donors. The study's findings and limits: It was found in a later analysis that first-cohort TCR clusters tended to co-occur in the 130 or so validation repertoires. In vitro data verified a few CMV-associated chains as specific for CMV antigens.

In this sample, this clone turned up once. As yet, its antigen is unknown. Only in-frame clones appear in the TCRdb table, and some are missing; sequencing was by immunoSEQ multiplex PCR. The repertoire consists of roughly 200,000 clones, with roughly three quarters occurring once and the leading ten covering around 1.2%. V lost 1 base and J 4 bases, leaving 14 bases between the germline ends. The germline gives CDR1 MDHEN, CDR2 SYDVKM. The CDR3 is 15 amino acids. The rearrangement links TRBV28 to TRBJ2-7; D possibly corresponds to TRBD1 (5 bases). The sequenced material came from PBMCs. The TCR originated in a woman under 40 in good health and CMV-seronegative. CDR3 protein: CASSLLGVSAYEQYF. The CDR3 nucleotides read TGTGCCAGCAGTTTATTAGGGGTCAGCGCTTACGAGCAGTACTTC.